This TCR beta chain was recorded in a study of early T cells in non-severe SARS-CoV-2 infection. Overall study: From unsorted whole blood, bulk RNA was sequenced, and the chains remained unpaired.

The TCR library protocol attached unique molecular identifiers to the individual cDNA molecules. TCRdb analysed the 5' RACE reads with MiXCR anew, one entry per CDR3 protein. The sample lists around 25,000 distinct CDR3 sequences, 2.9% seen once, with 0.7% to 0.9% in the top ten. Study-level results: Anti-spike CD8 responses were favored by VDJdb matching, which missed private and CD4 specificities.

Within the sample, this clonotype is medium-sized. No antigen is known for it. The CDR3 runs to 15 residues. V lost 4 bases and J lost 4, with 15 bases in between. The germline V gene has CDR1 SGHTS and CDR2 YDEGEE. Source material: whole blood. V gene TRBV5-8 combines with J gene TRBJ1-5; the D gene is possibly TRBD1 (6 bases). The clonotype originates from an adult who was a healthcare worker with PCR-confirmed SARS-CoV-2 infection or an uninfected control (not recorded which). CDR3 in amino acids: CASSAGQKINQPQHF. For the CDR3, the DNA is TGTGCCAGCAGCGCGGGACAAAAAATAAATCAGCCCCAGCATTTT.